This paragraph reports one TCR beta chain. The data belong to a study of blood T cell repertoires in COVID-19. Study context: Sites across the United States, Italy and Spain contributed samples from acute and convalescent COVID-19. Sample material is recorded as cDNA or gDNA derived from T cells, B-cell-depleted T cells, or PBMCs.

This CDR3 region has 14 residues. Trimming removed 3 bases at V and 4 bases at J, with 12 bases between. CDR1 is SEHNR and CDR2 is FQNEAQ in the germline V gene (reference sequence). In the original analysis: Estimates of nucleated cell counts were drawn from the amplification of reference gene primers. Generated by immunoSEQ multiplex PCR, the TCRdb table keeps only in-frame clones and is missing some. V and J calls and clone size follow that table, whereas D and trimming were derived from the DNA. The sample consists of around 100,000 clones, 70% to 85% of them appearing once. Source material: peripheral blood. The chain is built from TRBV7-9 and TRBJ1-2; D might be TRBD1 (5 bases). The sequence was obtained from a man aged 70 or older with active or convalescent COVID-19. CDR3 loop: CASSFSQGAYGYTF. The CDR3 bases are TGTGCCAGCAGCTTCTCGCAGGGCGCCTATGGCTACACCTTC.